The 29 T cell receptor beta chains below come from one sample, sequenced in a study of OX40 agonist ivuxolimab in advanced cancers. Only in-frame clones appear in the TCRdb table, and some are missing; sequencing was by immunoSEQ multiplex PCR. The data contain around 86,000 clones, 89% of them singletons. This specimen was CD4+ or CD8+ T cells sorted from blood, taken in a trial of the OX40 agonist ivuxolimab. These TCRs come from an adult with an advanced solid tumor such as melanoma, head and neck, liver or kidney cancer.

CDR3 sequence reads: CSVGTGVETQYF. CDR3 DNA sequence: TGCAGCGTTGGGACAGGGGTAGAGACCCAGTACTTC. The rearrangement links TRBV29-1 to TRBJ2-5; 9 bases fit TRBD1. The V and J ends lost 4 bases and 4 bases, in that order; junction bases with no gene match: 1. There are 12 residues in the CDR3. Germline lookup yields CDR1 SQVTM and CDR2 ANQGSEA.

The table lists this clone with a few counts. V and J are TRBV10-3 and TRBJ2-3; D remains ambiguous. This CDR3 is built from 14 residues. Trimming removed 1 base from V and 0 bases from J, with 5 bases in between. CDR1 ENHRY and CDR2 SYGVKD come from the germline V gene. The CDR3 here is CAISEYVSTDTQYF. CDR3 DNA sequence: TGTGCCATCAGTGAGTACGTCAGCACAGATACGCAGTATTTT.

The chain couples TRBV6-5 to TRBJ2-5; weak D call: TRBD2 (7 bases). The V gene lost 2 bases and the J gene lost 4 bases, with 14 bases spanning the gap. Germline loops: CDR1 MNHEY, CDR2 SVGAGI. CDR3 length: 15 residues. The CDR3 loop reads CASSYGGGAGETQYF. The CDR3 DNA follows: TGTGCCAGCAGTTACGGAGGGGGGGCTGGAGAGACCCAGTACTTC.

The V call is TRBV29-1, the J call TRBJ1-3; D is uncertain. With 4 bases removed from V and 4 bases from J, the gap between germline ends came to 11 bases. Per germline, CDR1 SQVTM and CDR2 ANQGSEA. CDR3 length: 13 residues. In nucleotides, the CDR3 is TGCAGCGTTGTAGACGGAGACGGAAACACCATATATTTT. Translated: CSVVDGDGNTIYF. Together with reference TRBV29-1 and TRBJ1-3, the CDR3 gives the full variable domain: SAVISQKPSRDICQRGTSLTIQCQVDSQVTMMFWYRQQPGQSLTLIATANQGSEATYESGFVIDKFPISRPNLTFSTLTVSNMSPEDSSIYLCSVVDGDGNTIYFGEGSWLTVV.

The gene calls are TRBV19 and TRBJ2-5; 8 positions match TRBD1. The J call may be incorrect, as the DNA end agrees better with TRBJ2-7. The CDR3 extends over 19 amino acids. The germline V gene encodes CDR1 LNHDA and CDR2 SQIVND (reference sequence). The CDR3 nucleotides read TGTGCCAGTAGTAAAACCCAATCGAGCCCCGGGACAGGCGCCTACGAGCAGTACTTC. Protein sequence: CASSKTQSSPGTGAYEQYF.

The chain carries TRBV11-3 and TRBJ2-7, with a tentative D call TRBD1 (6 bases). The germline V gene has CDR1 SGHNT and CDR2 YENEEA. CDR3 length: 15 amino acids. The V end lost 4 bases, the J end lost 1 base, and 14 bases lay between the germline ends. The chain's CDR3 is CASSSQPTGSYEQYF. The CDR3 coding sequence is TGTGCCAGCAGCTCCCAGCCGACAGGATCCTACGAGCAGTACTTC. The complete variable domain, with remaining parts taken from reference TRBV11-3 and TRBJ2-7, reads EAGVVQSPRYKIIEKKQPVAFWCNPISGHNTLYWYLQNLGQGPELLIRYENEEAVDDSQLPKDRFSAERLKGVDSTLKIQPAELGDSAVYLCASSSQPTGSYEQYFGPGTRLTVT.

The chain couples TRBV4-3 to TRBJ2-1; 12 bases map to TRBD2. Unmatched junction bases numbered 7, after V lost 0 bases and J lost 7 bases. Looked up from germline, CDR1 is LGHNA and CDR2 is YSLEER. The CDR3 totals 17 residues. Written as DNA, the CDR3 is TGCGCCAGCAGCCAAGATAATCTAGCGGGAGGGTGGAATGAGCAGTTCTTC. Its protein product is CASSQDNLAGGWNEQFF.

The chain has TRBV5-6 and TRBJ2-1, with 8 bases aligning to TRBD2. The CDR3 spans 16 residues. Germline assignment: CDR1 SGHDT and CDR2 YYEEEE. V was pared by 0 bases and J by 5 bases, with 7 bases of the junction left unmatched. CDR3 loop: CASSLVGLAGNNEQFF. CDR3 bases: TGTGCCAGCAGCTTGGTTGGCCTAGCGGGCAACAATGAGCAGTTCTTC.

CDR3 nucleotides: TGTGCCAGCAGTTACTCGAGGGGGCCTAATGAAAAACTGTTTTTT. Protein sequence: CASSYSRGPNEKLFF. The genes are TRBV6-5 and TRBJ1-4, with 7 bases aligning to TRBD1. V lost 0 bases to trimming and J lost 3 bases; unmatched junction nucleotides: 1. CDR3 length: 15 residues. CDR1 is MNHEY, CDR2 SVGAGI, per germline.

This chain uses TRBV10-3 with TRBJ1-1, with TRBD1 matching 9 bases. From germline, CDR1 is ENHRY and CDR2 SYGVKD. Trimming removed 4 bases from V and 1 base from J; junction bases left unmatched: 10. The CDR3 has 17 amino acids. DNA for the CDR3: TGTGCCATCAGTGCTGGGACAGGGAGGGCTAGGAACACTGAAGCTTTCTTT. The encoded protein is CAISAGTGRARNTEAFF.

The genes are TRBV5-3 and TRBJ1-2; D gene uncertain. TRBV5-3 is treated as an ORF (open reading frame) with a function not yet certain. The ends were cut back, 1 base at V and 0 bases at J, with 7 bases in the middle. The CDR3 consists of 14 residues. CDR3 protein: CARSLSGANYGYTF. CDR3 nucleotides: TGTGCCAGAAGCTTGTCCGGGGCTAACTATGGCTACACCTTC.

The genes are TRBV5-4 and TRBJ1-6, with 9 bases fitting TRBD1. CDR3 length: 14 residues. CDR1 SGHNT and CDR2 YYREEE come from the germline V gene (reference sequence). The V gene end was trimmed by 2 bases and the J gene end by 13 bases; junction bases not matched to a gene: 7. The CDR3 loop is CASSFGDRESPLHF. The CDR3 DNA sequence: TGTGCCAGCAGCTTCGGGGACAGGGAGTCTCCCCTCCACTTT. Using reference TRBV5-4 and TRBJ1-6 for the parts outside the CDR3, the full variable domain is ETGVTQSPTHLIKTRGQQVTLRCSSQSGHNTVSWYQQALGQGPQFIFQYYREEENGRGNFPPRFSGLQFPNYSSELNVNALELDDSALYLCASSFGDRESPLHFGNGTRLTVT.

The chain links TRBV6-6 to TRBJ2-5; D gene uncertain. Germline loops: CDR1 MNHNY, CDR2 SVGAGI (reference sequence). V lost 8 bases, J lost 7 bases, and 14 bases lay in between. The CDR3 totals 12 residues. CDR3 DNA: TGTGCCAGCGCCTTGGCGGAAGGGACCCAGTACTTC. The encoded protein is CASALAEGTQYF.

A remark on this clone: The same CDR3 can be traced to other DNA sequences in this sample. The chain couples TRBV14 to TRBJ1-3; D is unclear. Germline V gene lookup returns CDR1 SGHDN and CDR2 FVKESK. CDR3 length: 15 residues. Trimming shortened V by 1 base and J by 0 bases, and 7 bases separated the two germline ends. The chain's CDR3 is CASSQGTASGNTIYF. DNA for the CDR3: TGTGCCAGCAGCCAAGGGACGGCCTCTGGAAACACCATATATTTT.

CDR3 region: CASSLALGTSGRNEQYF. CDR3 DNA: TGTGCCAGCAGCTTAGCCCTCGGGACTAGCGGGAGAAACGAGCAGTACTTC. V is TRBV7-9 and J is TRBJ2-7, with TRBD2 identical over 14 bases. Germline V gene data show CDR1 as SEHNR and CDR2 as FQNEAQ (reference sequence). V gave up 0 bases and J gave up 5 bases; unmatched junction bases: 6. The CDR3 is made up of 17 amino acids.

The CDR3 loop is CALAGGGGTDTQYF. The DNA for the CDR3 is TGTGCCCTTGCGGGGGGGGGAGGAACAGATACGCAGTATTTT. V usage is TRBV6-1 and J usage is TRBJ2-3, with 9 bases fitting TRBD2. CDR1 and CDR2 (germline): MNHNS, SASEGT. Germline trimming cut 11 bases from V and 3 bases from J; bases unmatched to any gene: 9. The CDR3 is 14 amino acids.

This chain joins TRBV19 and TRBJ2-7; D ambiguous. Per the germline V gene, CDR1 is LNHDA and CDR2 is SQIVND (reference sequence). The V end lost 8 bases, the J end lost 0 bases, and 11 bases lay between the germline ends. The CDR3 spans 13 residues. The CDR3 protein is CASRSHLSYEQYF. In DNA, the CDR3 is TGTGCCAGTCGCTCACACCTCTCCTACGAGCAGTACTTC. The full variable domain, in which reference TRBV19 and TRBJ2-7 provide the parts outside the CDR3, is DGGITQSPKYLFRKEGQNVTLSCEQNLNHDAMYWYRQDPGQGLRLIYYSQIVNDFQKGDIAEGYSVSREKKESFPLTVTSAQKNPTAFYLCASRSHLSYEQYFGPGTRLTVT.

V and J are TRBV25-1 and TRBJ2-5, with D possibly TRBD2 on 5 matching bases. The CDR3 spans 15 residues. From germline, CDR1 is MGHDK and CDR2 SYGVNS. Between the trimmed V and J ends, which lost 2 bases and 6 bases, there was a span of 16 bases. CDR3 in amino acids: CASSETGSRAKTQYF. CDR3 DNA sequence: TGTGCCAGCAGTGAAACTGGGTCGAGGGCAAAGACCCAGTACTTC.

The chain couples TRBV7-2 to TRBJ2-7, with 7 nucleotides matching TRBD1. The germline V gene encodes CDR1 SGHTA and CDR2 FQGNSA. Trimming removed 1 base from V and 0 bases from J; junction bases left unmatched: 3. This CDR3 spans 15 amino acids. CDR3 DNA sequence: TGTGCCAGCAGCTTAGGGGGGACAGCCTCCTACGAGCAGTACTTC. This translates into CASSLGGTASYEQYF.

The J gene is TRBJ2-5, the V gene TRBV19; D gene unclear. The V gene's germline CDR1 is LNHDA and CDR2 SQIVND (reference sequence). The CDR3 has 12 residues. Trimming took 3 bases from V and 5 from J, leaving 7 bases between them. CDR3 sequence reads: CASSIQGETQYF. As DNA, the CDR3 is TGTGCCAGTAGTATCCAAGGCGAGACCCAGTACTTC.

This sequence joins TRBV11-3 and TRBJ1-6; D gene uncertain. CDR3 length: 15 amino acids. Per the germline V gene, CDR1 is SGHNT and CDR2 is YENEEA. Trimming shortened V by 0 bases and J by 9 bases, and 12 bases separated the two germline ends. The CDR3 sequence: CASSLEGRQTSPLHF. CDR3 DNA: TGTGCCAGCAGCTTAGAGGGCAGGCAGACTTCACCCCTCCACTTT.

The CDR3 reads CASSPPGGQGVIGELFF. The CDR3 nucleotides are TGTGCCAGCTCACCACCGGGGGGACAGGGAGTCATCGGGGAGCTGTTTTTT. The V and J genes are TRBV18 and TRBJ2-2, with 9 bases fitting TRBD1. V lost 0 bases, J lost 7 bases, and 9 bases stayed unmatched. Looked up from germline, CDR1 is KGHSH and CDR2 is LQKENI. This CDR3 is built from 17 residues.

The chain recombines TRBV5-6 with TRBJ2-3; tentatively, D is TRBD2 (5 bases). The germline V gene has CDR1 SGHDT and CDR2 YYEEEE. The length of the CDR3 is 15 residues. V shed 0 bases and J shed 9 bases, with 17 bases lying between them. CDR3 amino acids: CASSLGRGEGYTQYF. The CDR3 DNA sequence: TGTGCCAGCAGCTTGGGTCGGGGTGAAGGGTACACGCAGTATTTT.

The V and J genes are TRBV4-1 and TRBJ2-1; 14 bases line up with TRBD2. Trimming took 9 bases from V and 7 from J; bases not matched to a gene: 8. CDR1 MGHRA and CDR2 YSYEKL come from the germline V gene. This CDR3 contains 15 residues. The CDR3 nucleotides are TGCGCCAGTACGACTAGCGGGAGGGAAGGGAATGAGCAGTTCTTC. It translates to CASTTSGREGNEQFF.

V gene TRBV7-2 combines with J gene TRBJ1-2; 10 positions agree with TRBD1. V shed 6 bases and J 8 bases; nucleotides not matched to a gene: 15. CDR1 and CDR2 (germline): SGHTA, FQGNSA. This CDR3 has 16 residues. CDR3 nucleotide sequence: TGTGCCAGCAGACCCCCATCCTGGACAGGGGGTGGGGGCTACACCTTC. Translating it yields CASRPPSWTGGGGYTF.

The chain joins TRBV5-1 to TRBJ1-5; TRBD1 agrees at 8 bases. This CDR3 is 14 amino acids long. With 0 bases clipped from V and 8 bases from J, the junction kept 4 bases outside the gene matches. Germline V gene data show CDR1 as SGHRS and CDR2 as YFSETQ. CDR3 nucleotides: TGCGCCAGCAGCTTGGCCCAGGGGGCCGAGCCCCAGCATTTT. Residues: CASSLAQGAEPQHF.

The rearrangement links TRBV7-2 to TRBJ1-5; TRBD1 aligns across 7 bases. The germline V gene has CDR1 SGHTA and CDR2 FQGNSA. The CDR3 has 14 amino acids. V shed 6 bases and J 2 bases; nucleotides not matched to a gene: 4. This chain's CDR3 is CASSRTGGNQPQHF. CDR3 sequence (DNA): TGTGCCAGCAGTCGAACAGGGGGCAATCAGCCCCAGCATTTT.

Note on this clone: The junction differs from germline at one of its ends, possibly a read error. The same CDR3 arises from other DNA sequences in this sample as well. This chain links TRBV29-1 with TRBJ2-3, with 14 bases fitting TRBD2. This CDR3 contains 15 residues. The V gene's germline CDR1 is SQVTM and CDR2 ANQGSEA. CDR3 region: CSVGLAGARSDTQYF. CDR3 DNA: TGCAGCGTGGGACTAGCGGGAGCAAGGTCAGACACGCAGTATTTT.

V usage is TRBV18 and J usage is TRBJ2-1; perhaps D is TRBD1 or TRBD2 (6 bases each). Germline assignment: CDR1 KGHSH and CDR2 LQKENI. The V gene lost 3 bases and the J gene lost 0 bases, with 9 bases spanning the gap. This CDR3 comprises 15 residues. This CDR3 reads CASSPWGASYNEQFF. Written as DNA, the CDR3 is TGTGCCAGCTCACCGTGGGGGGCCTCCTACAATGAGCAGTTCTTC. The full variable domain, in which reference TRBV18 and TRBJ2-1 provide the parts outside the CDR3, is NAGVMQNPRHLVRRRGQEARLRCSPMKGHSHVYWYRQLPEEGLKFMVYLQKENIIDESGMPKERFSAEFPKEGPSILRIQQVVRGDSAAYFCASSPWGASYNEQFFGPGTRLTVL.